The TCR beta chain described here comes from a study of blood T cell repertoires in COVID-19. At the level of the study: COVID-19 samples, acute and convalescent, were from the United States, Italy and Spain. PBMCs, B-cell-depleted T cells, or T cells were the source of the cDNA or gDNA that made up the material.

This clone was detected a few times. In the authors' methods: Cell counts per sample came from amplifying reference gene primers. Assay: immunoSEQ multiplex PCR; the TCRdb copy retains only in-frame clones and omits some. Clone size and V and J calls were adopted from that table, with D and trimming inferred from the DNA. Counted here are about 74,000 clones, nearly 90% occurring once; the ten biggest clones make up more than 2.5%. Trimming removed 5 bases from V and 4 bases from J; junction bases left unmatched: 5. The germline V gene encodes CDR1 SGHTA and CDR2 FQGTGA. The CDR3 runs 14 residues. The sequencing input was peripheral blood. This receptor was identified in a man between 65 and 85 years old with active or convalescent COVID-19. The chain carries TRBV7-3 and TRBJ2-1, with 7 bases lining up with TRBD1. This CDR3 is CASSPDRMYNEQFF. CDR3 DNA sequence: TGTGCCAGCAGCCCGGACAGGATGTACAATGAGCAGTTCTTC.